This T cell receptor beta chain was documented in a study of blood T cell repertoires in COVID-19. This clone has just a few counts. The authors' processing: Reference gene primer amplification yielded estimated nucleated cell counts. Libraries were prepared by immunoSEQ multiplex PCR; TCRdb keeps only in-frame clonotypes and omits some of them. V and J calls and clone size are copied from that table; D and trimming were computed from the DNA. The sample includes approximately 190,000 clones, around 85% of them seen just once. Specimen: peripheral blood. This receptor was obtained from an older man with active or convalescent COVID-19.

In DNA form, the CDR3 reads TGCGCCAGCAGCCAAGATTTGTTGGGACTAGCGGGAGGGTACGAGCAGTACTTC. This sequence encodes CASSQDLLGLAGGYEQYF. J is TRBJ2-7 and V is TRBV4-3; 16 bases match TRBD2. The junction had 6 bases not matched to a gene; V was cut back by 0 bases and J by 4 bases. There are 18 residues in the CDR3. Germline-derived CDR1 and CDR2 are LGHNA and YSLEER.